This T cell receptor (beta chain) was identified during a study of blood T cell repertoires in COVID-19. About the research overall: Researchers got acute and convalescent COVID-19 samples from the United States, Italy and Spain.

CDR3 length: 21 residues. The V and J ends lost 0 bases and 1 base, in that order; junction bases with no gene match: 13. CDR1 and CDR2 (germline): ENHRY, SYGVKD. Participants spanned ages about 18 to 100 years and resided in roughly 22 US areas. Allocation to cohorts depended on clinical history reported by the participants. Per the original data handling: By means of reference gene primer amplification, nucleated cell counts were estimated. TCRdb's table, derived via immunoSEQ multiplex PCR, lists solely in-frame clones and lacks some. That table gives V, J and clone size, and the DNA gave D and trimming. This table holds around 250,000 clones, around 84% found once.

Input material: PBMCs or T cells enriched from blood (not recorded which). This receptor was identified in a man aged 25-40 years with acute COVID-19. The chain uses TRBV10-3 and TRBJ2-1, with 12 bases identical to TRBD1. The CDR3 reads CAISESPGTGGRGTSYNEQFF. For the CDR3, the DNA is TGTGCCATCAGTGAGTCTCCTGGGACAGGGGGCCGAGGAACTTCCTACAATGAGCAGTTCTTC.